Listed below are T cell receptor beta chains from one sample, sequenced in a study of early T cells in non-severe SARS-CoV-2 infection. A single record per CDR3 protein comes from TCRdb applying MiXCR to the 5' RACE reads. The profile shows about 67,000 distinct CDR3 sequences, around 10% of them singletons. The specimen sequenced was whole blood. These receptors were collected from an adult who was a healthcare worker with PCR-confirmed SARS-CoV-2 infection or an uninfected control (not recorded which). CDR3s include the opening cysteine and the closing phenylalanine or tryptophan. Expanded clones get a size class; other rows say once, few or many, or leave the size out.

TRBV7-8	TRBJ2-7	few	CASSLKLLSYEQYF
TRBV20-1	TRBJ1-2	many	CSAKAGANYGYTF
TRBV5-1	TRBJ2-1	many	CASSWLQAGRDNEQFF
TRBV6-5	TRBJ1-2	many	CASSNYSPGTGLRGYTF
TRBV28	TRBJ2-7	.	CASSFPTSGRGGEQYF
TRBV11-1	TRBJ2-3	few	CASSPLFLADTDTQYF
TRBV5-1	TRBJ2-7	.	CASSYAGTGGYEQYF
TRBV27	TRBJ1-5	few	CASSFRGDQPQHF
TRBV18	TRBJ2-3	many	CASSPEIHTDTQYF
TRBV12-3/TRBV12-4	TRBJ2-7	few	CASSRTDEQYF
TRBV3-1	TRBJ2-7	.	CASSQDSGYEQYF
TRBV6-6	TRBJ1-3	.	CASTYSSGNTIYF
TRBV29-1	TRBJ2-1	many	CSVGGLAGWGSYNEQFF
TRBV2	TRBJ1-2	few	CASSATGTGLYGYTF
TRBV10-2	TRBJ2-3	many	CASSEAFRDTQYF
TRBV20-1	TRBJ1-1	few	CSGGPSGEAFF
TRBV4-1	TRBJ2-7	.	CASSQNLAESSYEQYF
TRBV5-1	TRBJ1-2	many	CASSSGQEGSYTF
TRBV7-9	TRBJ2-1	few	CASSLDYNEQFF
TRBV6-1	TRBJ2-2	.	CASSEGPNTGELFF
TRBV14	TRBJ2-7	many	CASSMVAGPYEQYF
TRBV5-6	TRBJ2-1	.	CASSGGLAANNEQFF
TRBV27	TRBJ2-5	many	CASSLLAGGRETQYF
TRBV6-5	TRBJ1-1	many	CASRGRTEAFF
TRBV28	TRBJ1-2	few	CATTRRATNYGYTF
TRBV10-2	TRBJ1-1	many	CASNTQGPVTEAFF
TRBV11-3	TRBJ2-1	few	CASSAHNEQFF
TRBV18	TRBJ1-1	many	CASSPMPPTMNTEAFF